Listed here are 5 T cell receptor beta chains from one sample, sequenced in a study of CD8+CD57+ T cells in acquired aplastic anemia. It was genomic DNA that served as the template for profiling TCR beta VDJ and CDR3. TCRdb passed the reads through MiXCR, listing each CDR3 protein once. The sample lists about 110,000 distinct CDR3 sequences, 50% to 65% seen once, with about 32% in the top ten. The sequencing input was sorted CD4+, CD8+, or CD8+CD57+ T cells (not recorded which) from PBMCs. The receptors come from a human donor in good health, serving as a control.

This chain uses TRBV9 with TRBJ1-5; a weak D match, TRBD1 (6 bases). The germline V gene encodes CDR1 SGDLS and CDR2 YYNGEE. This CDR3 has 15 residues. V lost 0 bases, J lost 2 bases, and 9 bases lay in between. The CDR3 DNA reads as TGTGCCAGCAGCGTAGCGGGGGGCGGCAATCAGCCCCAGCATTTT. Its translation is CASSVAGGGNQPQHF.

J is TRBJ1-1 and V is TRBV19; D gene ambiguous. Germline assignment: CDR1 LNHDA and CDR2 SQIVND (reference sequence). V lost 8 bases to trimming and J lost 1 base, with 23 bases between them. This CDR3 has 17 amino acids. CDR3 in DNA: TGTGCCAGTGTCGCGAACGTAAGGAGTACGGGGAACACTGAAGCTTTCTTT. Its protein product is CASVANVRSTGNTEAFF.

This clonotype was seen a single time. V usage is TRBV6-5 and J usage is TRBJ1-2; TRBD1 might be the D (5 bases). V dropped 4 bases and J dropped 7 bases, with 10 bases sitting between them. The CDR3 is 12 residues long. Germline V CDR1 and CDR2: MNHEY, SVGAGI. DNA for the CDR3: TGTGCCAGCAGTTCCGTCGGGGGTGGCTACACCTTC. Translated, it gives CASSSVGGGYTF.

V is TRBV19 and J is TRBJ2-3, with D maybe TRBD2 (5 bases). V lost 3 bases, J lost 0 bases, and 7 bases lay in between. The CDR3 totals 14 residues. Germline assignment: CDR1 LNHDA and CDR2 SQIVND (reference sequence). The CDR3 loop is CASSMGGSTDTQYF. CDR3 coding DNA: TGTGCCAGTAGTATGGGCGGGAGCACAGATACGCAGTATTTT. The full variable domain, with the rest looked up from reference TRBV19 and TRBJ2-3, is DGGITQSPKYLFRKEGQNVTLSCEQNLNHDAMYWYRQDPGQGLRLIYYSQIVNDFQKGDIAEGYSVSREKKESFPLTVTSAQKNPTAFYLCASSMGGSTDTQYFGPGTRLTVL.

As to this clonotype: A read error may be the cause here, since a much bigger clone is one base away. The V and J genes are TRBV7-9 and TRBJ1-4; no reliable D call. Germline V CDR1 and CDR2: SEHNR, FQNEAQ (reference sequence). V lost 5 bases and J lost 3, with 10 bases in between. CDR3 size: 14 residues. The DNA of the CDR3 is TGTGCCAGCAGCCTGGCTGCAGCTAATGAAAAACTGTTTTTT. This encodes CASSLAAANEKLFF. The whole variable domain, filled in from reference TRBV7-9 and TRBJ1-4, reads DTGVSQNPRHKITKRGQNVTFRCDPISEHNRLYWYRQTLGQGPEFLTYFQNEAQLEKSRLLSDRFSAERPKGSFSTLEIQRTEQGDSAMYLCASSLAAANEKLFFGSGTQLSVL.